These 3 T cell receptor beta chains came from one sample sequenced in a study of molecular identifiers for immune sequencing clone quantification. TCRdb re-called the PCR reads through MiXCR, storing one row per CDR3 protein. The sample lists more than 250,000 distinct CDR3 sequences, 20% to 25% seen once, with about 0.79% in the top ten. Sample: naive CD8+ T cells from blood, with Jurkat cell RNA spiked in. As to subset: FACS-sorted CD8+CD4-CCR7+CD45RA+ naive T cells. Source of these receptors: a human donor in good health. Some libraries in this study had Jurkat cell RNA spiked in.

Ten or more counts support this clonotype. The chain combines TRBV7-9 with TRBJ2-3; tentatively, D is TRBD1 (6 bases). The germline V gene has CDR1 SEHNR and CDR2 FQNEAQ (reference sequence). The V gene lost 3 bases and the J gene lost 2 bases, with 9 bases spanning the gap. This CDR3 is 14 amino acids long. CDR3 nucleotides: TGTGCCAGCAGCTTTTGGACAGACACAGATACGCAGTATTTT. As protein: CASSFWTDTDTQYF.

This clonotype was seen repeatedly, ten times or more. The CDR3, as DNA: TGTGCCAGCAGCCAAGGGACAGCAAATACCGGGGAGCTGTTTTTT. It is translated as CASSQGTANTGELFF. The chain uses TRBV3-1 and TRBJ2-2, with TRBD1 as a possible D gene (6 bases). This CDR3 has 15 residues. Between the trimmed V and J ends, which lost 1 base and 5 bases, there was a span of 11 bases. From germline, CDR1 is LGHDT and CDR2 YNNKEL (reference sequence).

This clonotype was seen at least ten times. V and J are TRBV4-2 and TRBJ1-5; 11 nucleotides agree with TRBD1. Germline CDR1 and CDR2: LGHNA and YNFKEQ. This CDR3 region has 17 residues. The V segment lost 4 bases and the J segment 6 bases; nucleotides outside the gene matches: 11. In DNA, the CDR3 is TGTGCCAGCAGCCTACAGGAAGGACAGGGGGCTGTTCAGCCCCAGCATTTT. It encodes CASSLQEGQGAVQPQHF.